This T cell receptor (beta chain) was profiled in a study of cytomegalovirus exposure and HLA in healthy donors. This CDR3 contains 13 residues. The V gene lost 2 bases and the J gene lost 14 bases, with 18 bases spanning the gap. Germline V gene data show CDR1 as LGHNA and CDR2 as YSLEER. The PCR made use of 60 Vbeta and 13 Jbeta primers. Using immunoSEQ multiplex PCR, the repertoire was profiled, and TCRdb retains in-frame clones only, with some absent. The sample shows around 160,000 clones, 60% to 85% of them seen only once. This chain links TRBV4-3 with TRBJ1-1; D possibly corresponds to TRBD1 (5 bases). The origin of this receptor is a middle-aged man in good health and CMV-seropositive. Sequencing was carried out using PBMCs. DNA of the CDR3: TGCGCCAGCAGCCAAATCACAGGTTTGTTAGCCTTCTTT. Amino acid sequence: CASSQITGLLAFF.